The present entry profiles one TCR beta chain with its context. This sample is part of a study of technical replicates of blood from a handful of donors. The method was immunoSEQ multiplex PCR; TCRdb's version includes in-frame clones alone and lacks a portion of them. The data show about 15,000 clones, over 75% seen once. The germline V and J ends were trimmed by 3 bases and 2 bases, with 18 bases remaining between them. CDR1 LGHNT and CDR2 FRNRAP come from the germline V gene. The CDR3 extends over 17 amino acids. The chain has TRBV12-5 and TRBJ2-3; D is perhaps TRBD2 (5 bases). Specimen: PBMCs. The receptor was derived from a human donor in good health. CDR3 in amino acids: CASGFDPRRVHTDTQYF. Here the CDR3 DNA reads TGTGCTAGTGGTTTCGACCCGAGGCGGGTGCACACAGATACGCAGTATTTT.